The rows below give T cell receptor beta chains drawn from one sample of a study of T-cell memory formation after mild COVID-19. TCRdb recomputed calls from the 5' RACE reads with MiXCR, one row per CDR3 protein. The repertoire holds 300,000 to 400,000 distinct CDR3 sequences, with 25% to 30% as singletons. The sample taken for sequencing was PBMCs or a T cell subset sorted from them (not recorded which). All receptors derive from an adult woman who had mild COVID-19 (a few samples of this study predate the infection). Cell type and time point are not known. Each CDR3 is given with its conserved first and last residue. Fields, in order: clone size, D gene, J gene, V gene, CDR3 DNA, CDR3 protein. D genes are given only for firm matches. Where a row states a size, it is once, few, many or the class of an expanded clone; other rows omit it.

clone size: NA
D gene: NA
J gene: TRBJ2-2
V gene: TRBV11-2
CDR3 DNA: TGTGCCAGCAGGAACCCCACCGGCACCGGGGAGCTGTTTTTT
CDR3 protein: CASRNPTGTGELFF

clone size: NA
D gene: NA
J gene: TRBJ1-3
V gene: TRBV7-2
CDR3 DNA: TGTGCCAGCAGCTTAGACGGGACAACTGGAAACACCATATATTTT
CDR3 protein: CASSLDGTTGNTIYF

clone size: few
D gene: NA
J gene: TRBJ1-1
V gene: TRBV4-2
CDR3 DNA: TGTGCCAGCAGCCAAGATTTTCAAGCTTTCTTT
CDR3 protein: CASSQDFQAFF

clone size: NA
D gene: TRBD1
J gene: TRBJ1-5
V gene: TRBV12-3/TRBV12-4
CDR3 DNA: TGTGCCAGCAGCCGAACGAACAGGGGAGGCAATCAGCCCCAGCATTTT
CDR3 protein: CASSRTNRGGNQPQHF

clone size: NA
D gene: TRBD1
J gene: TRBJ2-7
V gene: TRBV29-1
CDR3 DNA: TGCAGCGTAAAGACAGGGGGCCCCTACGAGCAGTACTTC
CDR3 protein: CSVKTGGPYEQYF

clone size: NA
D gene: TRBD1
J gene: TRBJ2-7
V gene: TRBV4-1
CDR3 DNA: TGCGCCAGCAGCCCTGGGGCCGGGACAGGGAAAGATTACGAGCAGTACTTC
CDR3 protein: CASSPGAGTGKDYEQYF

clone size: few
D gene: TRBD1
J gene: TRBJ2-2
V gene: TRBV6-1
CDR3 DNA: TGTGCCAGCTCAGGACAGGGGATAGGCACCGGGGAGCTGTTTTTT
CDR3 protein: CASSGQGIGTGELFF

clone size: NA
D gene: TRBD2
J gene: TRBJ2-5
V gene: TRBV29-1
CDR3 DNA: TGCAGCGTACTAGCGGGAGTGGAGACCCAGTACTTC
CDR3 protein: CSVLAGVETQYF

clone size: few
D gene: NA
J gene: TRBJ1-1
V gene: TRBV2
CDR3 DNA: TGTGCCAGCAGTGACGGGTGGAAGAACACTGAAGCTTTCTTT
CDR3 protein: CASSDGWKNTEAFF

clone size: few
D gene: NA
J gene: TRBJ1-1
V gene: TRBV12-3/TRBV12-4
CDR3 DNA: TGTGCCAGCAGTTTCCAGGGACCGAACACTGAAGCTTTCTTT
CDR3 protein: CASSFQGPNTEAFF

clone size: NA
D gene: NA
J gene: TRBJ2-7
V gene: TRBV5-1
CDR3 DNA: TGCGCCAGCAGCTTGTGGCAGGGTGGCTACGAGCAGTACTTC
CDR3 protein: CASSLWQGGYEQYF

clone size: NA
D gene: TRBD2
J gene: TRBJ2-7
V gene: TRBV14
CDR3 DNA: TGTGCCAGCAGCCTGAGGACTAGCGGGAGGCCCGAGCAGTACTTC
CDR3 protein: CASSLRTSGRPEQYF

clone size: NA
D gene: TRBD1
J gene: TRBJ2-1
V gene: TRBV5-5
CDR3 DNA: TGTGCCAGCAGCCCGACGGGACAGGGATTAGGCTACAATGAGCAGTTCTTC
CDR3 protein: CASSPTGQGLGYNEQFF

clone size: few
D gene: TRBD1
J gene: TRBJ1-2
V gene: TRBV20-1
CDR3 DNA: TGCAGTGCTAGAGTGGGGGGACAGATCTATGGCTACACCTTC
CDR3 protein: CSARVGGQIYGYTF

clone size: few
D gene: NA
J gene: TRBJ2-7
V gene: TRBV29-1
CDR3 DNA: TGCAGCGTTGAAGGGCCTAGGGGGGCGGTCGTCGACGAGCAGTACTTC
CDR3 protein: CSVEGPRGAVVDEQYF

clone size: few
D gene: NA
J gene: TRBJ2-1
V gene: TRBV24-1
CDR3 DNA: TGTGCCACCAGTGACGCTCAAACCTCATACAATGAGCAGTTCTTC
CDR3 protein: CATSDAQTSYNEQFF

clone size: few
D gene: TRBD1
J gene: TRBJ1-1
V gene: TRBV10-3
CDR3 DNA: TGTGCCATCAGTGAGTTGTTTGGGACAGTGGGCACTGAAGCTTTCTTT
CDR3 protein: CAISELFGTVGTEAFF

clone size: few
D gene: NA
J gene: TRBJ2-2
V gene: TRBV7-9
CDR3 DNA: TGTGCCAGCAGCTTAGTCATCGGGCGGCTACCCGGGGAGCTGTTTTTT
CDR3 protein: CASSLVIGRLPGELFF

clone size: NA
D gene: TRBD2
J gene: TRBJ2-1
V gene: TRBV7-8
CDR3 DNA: TGTGCCAGCAGCCCCGTAGCGGGTACTTTAACTAACAATGAGCAGTTCTTC
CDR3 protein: CASSPVAGTLTNNEQFF

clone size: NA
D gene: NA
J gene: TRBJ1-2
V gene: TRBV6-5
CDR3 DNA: TGTGCCAGCAGGACGGTAGGGGCGCCCAACTATGGCTACACCTTC
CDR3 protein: CASRTVGAPNYGYTF

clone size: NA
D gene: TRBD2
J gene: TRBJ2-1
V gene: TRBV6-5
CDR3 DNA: TGTGCCAGCAGTCGACTAGCGGGAGTTATCGGAAATGAGCAGTTCTTC
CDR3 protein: CASSRLAGVIGNEQFF

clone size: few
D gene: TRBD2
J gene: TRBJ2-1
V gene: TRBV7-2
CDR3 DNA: TGTGCCAGCAGCTTCCCCATGGCGGGAGGGAAATGGGAGGGTGAGCAGTTCTTC
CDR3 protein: CASSFPMAGGKWEGEQFF

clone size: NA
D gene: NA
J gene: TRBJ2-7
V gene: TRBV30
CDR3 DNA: TGTGCCTGGAGTGTACTAGGGTCAGGAGCTTCCTACGAGCAGTACTTC
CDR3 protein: CAWSVLGSGASYEQYF

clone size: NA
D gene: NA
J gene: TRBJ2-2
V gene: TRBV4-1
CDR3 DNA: TGCGCCAGCAGGTGGGGGAACACCGGGGAGCTGTTTTTT
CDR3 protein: CASRWGNTGELFF

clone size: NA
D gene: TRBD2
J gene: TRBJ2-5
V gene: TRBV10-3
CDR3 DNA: TGTGCCATCGGGGAAAGCGGGGGGAGAGGGACCCAGTACTTC
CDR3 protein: CAIGESGGRGTQYF

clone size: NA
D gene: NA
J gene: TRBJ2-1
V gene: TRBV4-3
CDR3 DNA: TGCGCCAGCAGCCAAGATCCTCCCGTACTAGCCGGGTCGGACAATGAGCAGTTCTTC
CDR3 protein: CASSQDPPVLAGSDNEQFF

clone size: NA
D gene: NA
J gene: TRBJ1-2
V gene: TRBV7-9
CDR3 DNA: TGTGCCAGCAGCTTAGAGTGGGGGGAGAGCCTCCTCGGCTACACCTTC
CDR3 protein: CASSLEWGESLLGYTF

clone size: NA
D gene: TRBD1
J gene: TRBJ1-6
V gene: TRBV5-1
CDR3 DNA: TGCGCCAGCAGCAACGGGACAGGGAATTCACCCCTCCACTTT
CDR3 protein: CASSNGTGNSPLHF

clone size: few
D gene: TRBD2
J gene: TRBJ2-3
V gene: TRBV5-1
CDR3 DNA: TGCGCCAGCAGCGTACTAGCGGGGGGGGACACAGATACGCAGTATTTT
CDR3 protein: CASSVLAGGDTDTQYF

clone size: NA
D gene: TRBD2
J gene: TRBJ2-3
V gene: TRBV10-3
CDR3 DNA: TGTGCCATCAGTGACCGACTAGCGGGAGTAACAGATACGCAGTATTTT
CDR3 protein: CAISDRLAGVTDTQYF

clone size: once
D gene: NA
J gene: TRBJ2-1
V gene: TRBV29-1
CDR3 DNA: TGCAGCGTTGACGAGAGCTCCTACAATGAGCAGTTCTTC
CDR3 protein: CSVDESSYNEQFF

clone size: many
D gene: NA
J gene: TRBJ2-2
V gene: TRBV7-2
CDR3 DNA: TGTGCCAGCAGCTTAATCCCTCAGAACACCGGGGAGCTGTTTTTT
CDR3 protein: CASSLIPQNTGELFF

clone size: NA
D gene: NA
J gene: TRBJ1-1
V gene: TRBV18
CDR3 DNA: TGTGCCAGCTCACCGGAACTAAACACTGAAGCTTTCTTT
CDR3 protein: CASSPELNTEAFF

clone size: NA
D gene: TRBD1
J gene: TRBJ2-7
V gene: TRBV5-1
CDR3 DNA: TGCGCCAGCAGCTTGTTAAGGACAGGTTCCGGCTACGAGCAGTACTTC
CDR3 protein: CASSLLRTGSGYEQYF

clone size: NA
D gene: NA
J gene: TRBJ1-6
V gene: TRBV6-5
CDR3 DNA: TGTGCCGGCACGTGGGGCGCATGGTCGTCCTATAATTCACCCCTCCACTTT
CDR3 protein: CAGTWGAWSSYNSPLHF

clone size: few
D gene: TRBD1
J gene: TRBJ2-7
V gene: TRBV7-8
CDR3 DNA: TGTGCCAGCACCCAAGGACAGGGGTACTACGAGCAGTACTTC
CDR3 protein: CASTQGQGYYEQYF

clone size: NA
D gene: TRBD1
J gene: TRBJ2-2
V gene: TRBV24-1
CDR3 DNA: TGTGCCACCAGTGACCTCGGACAGGACTACACCGGGGAGCTGTTTTTT
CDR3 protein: CATSDLGQDYTGELFF

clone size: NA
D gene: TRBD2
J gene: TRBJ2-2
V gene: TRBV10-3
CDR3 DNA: TGTGCCTCCCGAGGAGCGGGGGGGAGTAGCACCGGGGAGCTGTTTTTT
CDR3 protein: CASRGAGGSSTGELFF

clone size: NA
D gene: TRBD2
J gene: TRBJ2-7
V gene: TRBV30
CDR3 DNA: TGTGCCTGGAGTACCTCTAGCGGGTCCGCCTACGAGCAGTACTTC
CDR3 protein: CAWSTSSGSAYEQYF

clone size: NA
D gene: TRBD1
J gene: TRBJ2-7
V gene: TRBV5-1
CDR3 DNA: TGCGCCAGCAGGATGACAGGGGCCTACGAGCAGTACTTC
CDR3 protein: CASRMTGAYEQYF